This T cell receptor (beta chain) was found in a study of cytomegalovirus exposure and HLA in healthy donors. General observations from the study: Most subjects' HLA-A and HLA-B alleles were reportedly predicted from TCR beta sequences. Reports credit the classifier with highly specific, highly sensitive diagnosis of cytomegalovirus status.

Of note for this clone: Antigen specificity is unknown.

Donors had nominal health at sampling but likely had unrecorded immune exposures. PCR amplification relied on 60 Vbeta primers (plus 13 Jbeta primers). Some clones are missing from TCRdb's copy, which holds only in-frame ones; the method was immunoSEQ multiplex PCR. The table includes around 92,000 clones, around 81% detected once. This CDR3 is built from 24 residues. V was shortened by 1 base and J by 0 bases, with 35 bases between the two germline ends. CDR1 is MDHEN, CDR2 SYDVKM, per germline. The source is a female donor in good health and CMV-seropositive. Source material: PBMCs. The chain has TRBV28 and TRBJ2-3; a weak D match, TRBD2 (6 bases). The CDR3 here is CASSLFLEDKLATHMITSTDTQYF. CDR3 DNA sequence: TGTGCCAGCAGTTTATTTCTGGAGGACAAGCTAGCGACACACATGATTACTAGCACAGATACGCAGTATTTT.